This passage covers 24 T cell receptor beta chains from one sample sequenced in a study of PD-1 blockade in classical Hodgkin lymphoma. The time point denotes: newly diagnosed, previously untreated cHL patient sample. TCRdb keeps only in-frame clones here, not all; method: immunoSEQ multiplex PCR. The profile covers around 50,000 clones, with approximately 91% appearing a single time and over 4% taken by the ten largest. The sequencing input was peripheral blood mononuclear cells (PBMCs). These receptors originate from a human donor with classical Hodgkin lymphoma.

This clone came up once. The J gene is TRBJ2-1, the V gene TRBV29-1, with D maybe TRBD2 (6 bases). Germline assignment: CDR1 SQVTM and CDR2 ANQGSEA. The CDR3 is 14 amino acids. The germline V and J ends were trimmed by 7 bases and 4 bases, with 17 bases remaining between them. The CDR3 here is CSAFGGGLYNEQFF. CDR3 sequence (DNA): TGCAGCGCCTTTGGTGGGGGACTGTACAATGAGCAGTTCTTC.

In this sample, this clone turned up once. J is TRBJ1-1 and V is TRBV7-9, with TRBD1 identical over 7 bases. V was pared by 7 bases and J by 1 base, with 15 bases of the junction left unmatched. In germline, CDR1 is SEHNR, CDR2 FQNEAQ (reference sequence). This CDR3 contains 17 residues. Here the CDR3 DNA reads TGTGCCAGCATCGATATAGGGGACAGTAAAAGGAACACTGAAGCTTTCTTT. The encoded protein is CASIDIGDSKRNTEAFF.

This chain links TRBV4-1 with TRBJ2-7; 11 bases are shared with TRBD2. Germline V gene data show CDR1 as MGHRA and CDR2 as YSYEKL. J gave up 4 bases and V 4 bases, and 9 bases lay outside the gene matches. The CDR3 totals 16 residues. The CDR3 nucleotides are TGCGCCAGCAGCCGAGGACTAGCGGGCCGTTCTTACGAGCAGTACTTC. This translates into CASSRGLAGRSYEQYF.

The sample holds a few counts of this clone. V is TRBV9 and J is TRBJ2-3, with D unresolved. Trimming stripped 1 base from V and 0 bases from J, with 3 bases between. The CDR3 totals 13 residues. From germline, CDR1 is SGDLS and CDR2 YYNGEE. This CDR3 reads CASSVTSTDTQYF. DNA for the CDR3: TGTGCCAGCAGCGTAACTAGCACAGATACGCAGTATTTT.

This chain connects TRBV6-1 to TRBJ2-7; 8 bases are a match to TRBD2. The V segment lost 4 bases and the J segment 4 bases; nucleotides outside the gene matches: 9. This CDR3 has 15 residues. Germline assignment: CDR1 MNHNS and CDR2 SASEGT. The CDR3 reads CASSGEREGPYEQYF. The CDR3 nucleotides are TGTGCCAGCAGTGGAGAACGGGAGGGCCCTTACGAGCAGTACTTC.

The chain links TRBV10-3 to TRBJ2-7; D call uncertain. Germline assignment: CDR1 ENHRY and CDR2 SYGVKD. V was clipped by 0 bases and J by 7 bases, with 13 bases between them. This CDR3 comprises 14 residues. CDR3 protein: CAISESSTDAEQYV. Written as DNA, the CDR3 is TGTGCCATCAGTGAGTCCTCGACTGACGCTGAGCAGTACGTC.

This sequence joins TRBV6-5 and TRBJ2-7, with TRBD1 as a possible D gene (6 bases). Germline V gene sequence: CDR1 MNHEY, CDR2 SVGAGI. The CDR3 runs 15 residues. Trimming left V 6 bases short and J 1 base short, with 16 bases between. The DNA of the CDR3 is TGTGCCAGCAGGAAATCCCGGGACATATCCTACGAGCAGTACTTC. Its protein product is CASRKSRDISYEQYF.

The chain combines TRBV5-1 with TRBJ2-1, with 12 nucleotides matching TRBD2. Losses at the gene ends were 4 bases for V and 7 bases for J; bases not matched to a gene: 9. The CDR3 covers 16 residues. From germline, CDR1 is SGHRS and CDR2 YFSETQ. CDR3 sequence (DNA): TGCGCCAGCAGCCCTCCCGGGACTAGCGGGCTGAATGAGCAGTTCTTC. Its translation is CASSPPGTSGLNEQFF.

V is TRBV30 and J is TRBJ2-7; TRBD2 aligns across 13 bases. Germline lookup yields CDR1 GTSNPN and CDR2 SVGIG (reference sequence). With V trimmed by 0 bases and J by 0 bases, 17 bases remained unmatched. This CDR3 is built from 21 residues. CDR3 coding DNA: TGTGCCTGGAGTGTATCATACCCCCAACCGGGACTAGCGGGACTCTCCTACGAGCAGTACTTC. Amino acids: CAWSVSYPQPGLAGLSYEQYF.

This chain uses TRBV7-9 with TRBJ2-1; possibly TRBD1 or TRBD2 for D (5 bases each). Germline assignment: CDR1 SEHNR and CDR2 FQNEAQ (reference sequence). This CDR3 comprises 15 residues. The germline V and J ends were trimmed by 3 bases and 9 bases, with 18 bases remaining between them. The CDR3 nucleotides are TGTGCCAGCAGCTTGCAAGGGCGGACGGGGCTTGAGCAGTTCTTC. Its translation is CASSLQGRTGLEQFF.

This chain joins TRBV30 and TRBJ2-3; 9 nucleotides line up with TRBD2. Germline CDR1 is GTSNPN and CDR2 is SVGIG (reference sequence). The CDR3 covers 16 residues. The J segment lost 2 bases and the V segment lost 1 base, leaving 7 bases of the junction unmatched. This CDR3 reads CAWSELAGKITDTQYF. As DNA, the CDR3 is TGTGCCTGGAGTGAGCTAGCGGGAAAAATCACAGATACGCAGTATTTT.

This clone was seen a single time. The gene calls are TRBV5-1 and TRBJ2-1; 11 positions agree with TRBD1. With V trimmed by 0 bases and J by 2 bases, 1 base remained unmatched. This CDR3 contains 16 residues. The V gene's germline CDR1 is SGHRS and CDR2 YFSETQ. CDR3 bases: TGCGCCAGCAGCTTGGTGGGACAGGGGGCCTACAATGAGCAGTTCTTC. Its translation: CASSLVGQGAYNEQFF. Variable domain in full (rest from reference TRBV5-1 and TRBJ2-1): KAGVTQTPRYLIKTRGQQVTLSCSPISGHRSVSWYQQTPGQGLQFLFEYFSETQRNKGNFPGRFSGRQFSNSRSEMNVSTLELGDSALYLCASSLVGQGAYNEQFFGPGTRLTVL.

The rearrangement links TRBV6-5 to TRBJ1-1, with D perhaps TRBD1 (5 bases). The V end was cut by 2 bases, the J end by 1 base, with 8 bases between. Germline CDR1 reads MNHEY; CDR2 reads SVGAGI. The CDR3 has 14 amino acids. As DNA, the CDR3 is TGTGCCAGCAGTTACCTTCAGGGGAACACTGAAGCTTTCTTT. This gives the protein CASSYLQGNTEAFF.

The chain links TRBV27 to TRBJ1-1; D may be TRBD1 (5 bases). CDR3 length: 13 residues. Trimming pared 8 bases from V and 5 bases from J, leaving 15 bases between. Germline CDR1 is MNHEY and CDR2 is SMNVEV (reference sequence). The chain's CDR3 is CASVSPGMTEAFF. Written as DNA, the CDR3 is TGTGCCAGCGTATCTCCAGGGATGACTGAAGCTTTCTTT.

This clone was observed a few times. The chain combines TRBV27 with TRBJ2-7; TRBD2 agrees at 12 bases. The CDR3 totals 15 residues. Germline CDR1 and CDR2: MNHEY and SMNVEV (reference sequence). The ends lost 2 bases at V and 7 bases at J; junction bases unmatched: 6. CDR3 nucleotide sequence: TGTGCCAGCAGTTTAGGACTAGCGGGAACGGGGGAGCAGTACTTC. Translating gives CASSLGLAGTGEQYF.

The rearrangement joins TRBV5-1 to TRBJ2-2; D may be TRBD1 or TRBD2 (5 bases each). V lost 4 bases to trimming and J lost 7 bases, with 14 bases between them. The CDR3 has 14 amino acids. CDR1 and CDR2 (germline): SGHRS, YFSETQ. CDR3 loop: CASSPFQGVGELFF. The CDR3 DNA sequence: TGCGCCAGCAGCCCTTTCCAGGGAGTCGGGGAGCTGTTTTTT.

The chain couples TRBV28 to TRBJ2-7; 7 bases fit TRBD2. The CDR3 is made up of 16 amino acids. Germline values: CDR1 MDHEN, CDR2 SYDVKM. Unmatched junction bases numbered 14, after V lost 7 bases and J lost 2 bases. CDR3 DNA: TGTGCCAGCACCCCTCGTGCGGGAGACCGTCCCTACGAGCAGTACTTC. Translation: CASTPRAGDRPYEQYF.

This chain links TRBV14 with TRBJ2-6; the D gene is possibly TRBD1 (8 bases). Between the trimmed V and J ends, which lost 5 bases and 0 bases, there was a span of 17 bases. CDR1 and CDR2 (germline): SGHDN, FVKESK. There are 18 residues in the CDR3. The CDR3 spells CASSSWTGRGSGANVLTF. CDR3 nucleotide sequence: TGTGCCAGCAGCTCCTGGACAGGGAGGGGCTCTGGGGCCAACGTCCTGACTTTC.

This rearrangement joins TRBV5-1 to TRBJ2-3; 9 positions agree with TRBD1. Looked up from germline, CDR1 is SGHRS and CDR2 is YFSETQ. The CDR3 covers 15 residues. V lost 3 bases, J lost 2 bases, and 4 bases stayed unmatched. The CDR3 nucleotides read TGCGCCAGCAGCTCCACAGGGGGCCCCACAGATACGCAGTATTTT. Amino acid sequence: CASSSTGGPTDTQYF.

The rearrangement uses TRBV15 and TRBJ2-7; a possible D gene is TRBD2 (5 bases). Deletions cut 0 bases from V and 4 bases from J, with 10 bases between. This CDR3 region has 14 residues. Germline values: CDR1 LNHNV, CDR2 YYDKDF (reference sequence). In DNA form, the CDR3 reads TGTGCCACCAGCAGAGATGGGAGCAAATACGAGCAGTACTTC. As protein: CATSRDGSKYEQYF.

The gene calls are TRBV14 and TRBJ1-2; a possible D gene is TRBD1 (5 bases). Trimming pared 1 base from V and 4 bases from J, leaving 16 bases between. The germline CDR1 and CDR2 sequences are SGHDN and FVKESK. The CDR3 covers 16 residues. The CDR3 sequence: CASSQGGQGGFYGYTF. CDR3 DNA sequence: TGTGCCAGCAGCCAAGGGGGCCAGGGAGGGTTCTATGGCTACACCTTC.

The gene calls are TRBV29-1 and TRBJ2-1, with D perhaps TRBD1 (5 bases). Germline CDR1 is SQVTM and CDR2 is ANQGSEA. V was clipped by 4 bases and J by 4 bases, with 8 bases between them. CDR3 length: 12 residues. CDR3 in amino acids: CSVVRVYNEQFF. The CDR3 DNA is TGCAGCGTTGTCAGGGTATACAATGAGCAGTTCTTC.

The CDR3 region is CASSSQGYEAFF. The CDR3, as DNA: TGTGCCAGCAGTTCTCAAGGGTATGAAGCTTTCTTT. The gene calls are TRBV11-2 and TRBJ1-1; no clear D gene. V dropped 6 bases and J dropped 7 bases, with 12 bases sitting between them. The CDR3 sequence is 12 residues long. The germline gives CDR1 SGHAT, CDR2 FQNNGV.

The CDR3 DNA follows: TGTGCCTGGAGTGTAGCAGGTTCCACTGAAGCTTTCTTT. Translation gives CAWSVAGSTEAFF. The genes are TRBV30 and TRBJ1-1; D is undetermined. CDR1 is GTSNPN, CDR2 SVGIG, per germline (reference sequence). The CDR3 runs 13 residues. V was trimmed by 0 bases and J by 4 bases, leaving 9 bases between them.